A selection of T cell receptor beta chains follows, all from one sample in a study of T-cell reconstitution after alpha-beta-depleted transplantation in children. TCRdb re-derived calls from the PCR reads in MiXCR, one entry per CDR3 protein. The sample lists 440,000 or so distinct CDR3 sequences; over 40% were seen once. The sample in question was PBMCs, obtained before TCRalphabeta/CD19-depleted stem cell transplant. Receptor source: a girl aged 2-10 years with aplastic anemia, due to receive a stem cell transplant. Each CDR3 is given with its conserved first and last residue. Each record gives: V gene, clone size, J gene, CDR3 length, D gene, CDR3 protein, CDR3 DNA. A D gene is named only where the DNA matches it firmly. Some rows have no size entry. The others give once, few or many, or a class for an expanded clone.

TRBV6-5	-	TRBJ1-3	14	-	CASSSGSSGNTIYF	TGTGCCAGCAGTTCGGGGTCTTCTGGAAACACCATATATTTT
TRBV20-1	-	TRBJ2-7	15	-	CSARDEGRSSYEQYF	TGCAGTGCTAGAGATGAGGGACGGAGCTCCTACGAGCAGTACTTC
TRBV25-1	few	TRBJ1-1	15	TRBD1	CASSAMQGAKAEAFF	TGTGCCAGCAGTGCAATGCAGGGGGCGAAGGCTGAAGCTTTCTTT
TRBV20-1	-	TRBJ2-1	15	TRBD2	CSARDFRVAGNEQFF	TGCAGTGCTAGAGATTTCAGGGTAGCGGGCAATGAGCAGTTCTTC
TRBV19	many	TRBJ1-5	13	-	CATGTNSNQPQHF	TGTGCCACCGGGACGAATAGCAATCAGCCCCAGCATTTT
TRBV6-1	many	TRBJ2-5	11	-	CASRGQETQYF	TGTGCCAGCAGGGGCCAAGAGACCCAGTACTTC
TRBV7-3	-	TRBJ2-2	15	-	CASSSLGRNTGELFF	TGTGCCAGCAGCTCCCTAGGACGGAACACCGGGGAGCTGTTTTTT
TRBV5-1	few	TRBJ2-7	12	-	CASSSTGGEQYF	TGCGCCAGCAGTTCTACCGGGGGCGAGCAGTACTTC
TRBV7-2	-	TRBJ2-5	16	TRBD2	CASSLARLAGQETQYF	TGTGCCAGCAGCTTAGCAAGACTAGCGGGGCAAGAGACCCAGTACTTC
TRBV20-1	-	TRBJ2-3	14	-	CSALYAGNLDTQYF	TGCAGTGCGTTATATGCGGGGAATCTAGATACGCAGTATTTT
TRBV15	-	TRBJ2-3	15	-	CATSSGITSTDTQYF	TGTGCCACCAGTTCCGGGATTACTAGCACAGATACGCAGTATTTT
TRBV12-3/TRBV12-4	many	TRBJ2-7	15	-	CASSFGPRGSYEQYF	TGTGCCAGCAGTTTCGGGCCTAGAGGGTCGTACGAGCAGTACTTC
TRBV5-1	-	TRBJ2-7	16	TRBD2	CASSLGPGTRSVEQYF	TGCGCCAGCAGCTTGGGACCCGGGACTAGATCGGTGGAGCAGTACTTC
TRBV12-3/TRBV12-4	-	TRBJ1-1	14	-	CASSPRKLNTEAFF	TGTGCCAGCAGTCCGCGGAAGCTCAACACTGAAGCTTTCTTT
TRBV7-2	-	TRBJ1-1	14	-	CASSSTGANTEAFF	TGTGCCAGCAGCTCCACCGGGGCGAACACTGAAGCTTTCTTT
TRBV29-1	-	TRBJ1-4	14	-	CSVGAVGSNENLFF	TGCAGCGTAGGGGCGGTAGGATCTAATGAAAATCTGTTTTTT
TRBV27	few	TRBJ2-5	16	-	CASSLLGISGQETQYF	TGTGCCAGCAGTTTACTAGGGATAAGTGGACAAGAGACCCAGTACTTC
TRBV6-6	few	TRBJ1-3	12	-	CASTNSGNTIYF	TGTGCCAGCACCAACTCTGGAAACACCATATATTTT
TRBV20-1	many	TRBJ2-1	14	TRBD2	CSARTSGPYNEQFF	TGCAGTGCTAGGACTAGCGGCCCCTACAATGAGCAGTTCTTC
TRBV5-4	-	TRBJ2-3	15	TRBD2	CASSLGTRSTDTQYF	TGTGCCAGCAGCTTGGGGACTAGGAGCACAGATACGCAGTATTTT
TRBV4-1	-	TRBJ2-7	13	-	CASSQMFAYEQYF	TGCGCCAGCAGCCAGATGTTTGCCTACGAGCAGTACTTC
TRBV20-1	-	TRBJ2-1	14	TRBD2	CSACLGGRISEQFF	TGCAGTGCTTGCCTGGGCGGGAGGATTAGTGAGCAGTTCTTC
TRBV7-2	-	TRBJ1-2	13	-	CASSLYGDYGYTF	TGTGCCAGCAGCTTATATGGTGACTATGGCTACACCTTC
TRBV20-1	-	TRBJ2-3	13	-	CSASGVATDTQYF	TGCAGTGCTAGTGGGGTAGCTACAGATACGCAGTATTTT
TRBV7-2	many	TRBJ1-1	13	-	CASSTRQNTEAFF	TGTGCCAGCAGCACAAGACAGAACACTGAAGCTTTCTTT
TRBV20-1	few	TRBJ2-7	16	-	CSASLWAGPDYYEQYF	TGCAGTGCTAGCCTATGGGCAGGGCCGGACTACTACGAGCAGTACTTC
TRBV11-1	-	TRBJ1-1	18	TRBD1	CASSSPTGGLNGNTEAFF	TGTGCCAGCAGCTCCCCGACAGGGGGCCTTAACGGGAACACTGAAGCTTTCTTT
TRBV20-1	-	TRBJ2-3	16	TRBD2	CSARHSRGDSTDTQYF	TGCAGTGCTAGACATAGTCGGGGGGACAGCACAGATACGCAGTATTTT
TRBV7-2	-	TRBJ1-5	17	-	CANSSIGAAYSNQPQHF	TGTGCCAACAGCTCGATCGGGGCAGCTTATAGCAATCAGCCCCAGCATTTT
TRBV30	-	TRBJ2-5	14	-	CACTPPGFQETQYF	TGTGCCTGCACGCCCCCGGGGTTCCAAGAGACCCAGTACTTC
TRBV6-2/TRBV6-3	-	TRBJ1-1	16	TRBD1	CASSYHRGQGGTEAFF	TGTGCCAGCAGTTACCACCGGGGACAGGGGGGCACTGAAGCTTTCTTT
TRBV12-3/TRBV12-4	-	TRBJ2-7	14	TRBD1	CASALGTGFDEQYF	TGTGCCAGCGCACTCGGGACAGGGTTCGACGAGCAGTACTTC
TRBV28	few	TRBJ1-6	15	TRBD1	CASRPRGSYNSPLHF	TGTGCCAGCAGGCCCAGGGGGTCCTATAATTCACCCCTCCACTTT
TRBV20-1	many	TRBJ2-1	13	-	CSARDWGLPTQFF	TGCAGTGCTAGAGATTGGGGGCTACCCACGCAGTTCTTC
TRBV20-1	-	TRBJ2-2	12	-	CSASGRPGELFF	TGCAGTGCTAGCGGGAGACCCGGGGAGCTGTTTTTT
TRBV5-8	-	TRBJ2-7	17	-	CASSSYLATWGLKEQYF	TGTGCCAGCAGCTCCTACCTAGCCACTTGGGGTTTAAAGGAGCAGTACTTC
TRBV7-9	-	TRBJ2-5	14	-	CASSLDTEQETQYF	TGTGCCAGCAGCTTAGATACAGAACAAGAGACCCAGTACTTC
TRBV12-3/TRBV12-4	few	TRBJ2-3	16	-	CASRPRSSGRADTQYF	TGTGCCAGCAGGCCTCGGTCGTCGGGGAGAGCAGATACGCAGTATTTT